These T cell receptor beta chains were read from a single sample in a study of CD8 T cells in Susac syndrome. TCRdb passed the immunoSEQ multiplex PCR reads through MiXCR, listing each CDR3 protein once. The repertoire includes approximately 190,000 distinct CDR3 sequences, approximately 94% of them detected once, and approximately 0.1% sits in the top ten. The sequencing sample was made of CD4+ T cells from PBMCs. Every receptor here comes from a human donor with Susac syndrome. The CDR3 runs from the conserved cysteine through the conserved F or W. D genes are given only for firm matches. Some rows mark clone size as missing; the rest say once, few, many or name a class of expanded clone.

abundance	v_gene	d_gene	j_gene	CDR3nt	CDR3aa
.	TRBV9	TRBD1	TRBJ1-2	TGTGCCAGCAGGCCCGTGGGACAGGGACGATATGGCTACACCTTC	CASRPVGQGRYGYTF
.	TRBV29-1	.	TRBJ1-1	TGCAGCGTTGGCAGGGTCTGGGCGCAGAACACTGAAGCTTTCTTT	CSVGRVWAQNTEAFF
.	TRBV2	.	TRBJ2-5	TGTGCCAGCCACAGGGAGGCCCAAGAGACCCAGTACTTC	CASHREAQETQYF
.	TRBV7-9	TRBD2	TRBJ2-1	TGTGCCAGCAGCTCCTCCGGGACTAGCGATAATGAGCAGTTCTTC	CASSSSGTSDNEQFF
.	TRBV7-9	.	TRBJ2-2	TGTGCCAGCAGCCCCGGGACACTCTCATTCGACGAGTCCACCGGGGAGCTGTTTTTT	CASSPGTLSFDESTGELFF
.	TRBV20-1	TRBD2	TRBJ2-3	TGCAGTGCTAGCGACTACGCGGGACTAGCGGGGACTACGCAGTATTTT	CSASDYAGLAGTTQYF
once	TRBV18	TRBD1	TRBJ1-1	TGTGCCAGCTCACCCTCCACGGGACAGGAGAACACTGAAGCTTTCTTT	CASSPSTGQENTEAFF
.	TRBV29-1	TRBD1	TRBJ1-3	TGCAGCGTTGTAGAAGGGGGCTTTTTAAACACCATATATTTT	CSVVEGGFLNTIYF
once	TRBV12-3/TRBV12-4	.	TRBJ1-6	TGTGCCAGCAGGGAGGCAGGGAATTCACCCCTCCACTTT	CASREAGNSPLHF
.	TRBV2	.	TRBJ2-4	TGTGCCAGCAGTGAAGCGGGACGACGGGAAAACATTCAGTACTTC	CASSEAGRRENIQYF
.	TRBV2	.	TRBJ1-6	TGTGCCAGCAGGGTCATAAGGGGTAATTCACCCCTCCACTTT	CASRVIRGNSPLHF
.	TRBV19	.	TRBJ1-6	TGTGCCAGTAGTACCCACAGGAGCTCCTATAATTCACCCCTCCACTTT	CASSTHRSSYNSPLHF
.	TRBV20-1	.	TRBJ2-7	TGCAGTGCTAGTAGGAGGGGGTACGAGCAGTACTTC	CSASRRGYEQYF
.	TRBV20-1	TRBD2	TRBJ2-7	TGCAGTGCTAGCGGGGTGGGGCCGCGGCGGGGGGGCTACGAGCAGTACTTC	CSASGVGPRRGGYEQYF
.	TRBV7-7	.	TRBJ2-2	TGTGCCAGCAGCCCGATGAAGAGTACCACCGGGGAGCTGTTTTTT	CASSPMKSTTGELFF
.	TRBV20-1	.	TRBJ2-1	TGCAGTGCTAGTGTGGCAGGAGCCTACAATGAGCAGTTCTTC	CSASVAGAYNEQFF
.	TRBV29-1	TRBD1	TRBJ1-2	TGCAGCGTTGAAGGACAGGGCACATGGAGCTACACCTTC	CSVEGQGTWSYTF
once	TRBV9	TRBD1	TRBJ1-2	TGTGCCAGCAGCGGGGGGACAGACTATGGCTACACCTTC	CASSGGTDYGYTF
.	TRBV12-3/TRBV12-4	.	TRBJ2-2	TGTGCCAGCACCCAGCGGGCCTCGAACACCGGGGAGCTGTTTTTT	CASTQRASNTGELFF
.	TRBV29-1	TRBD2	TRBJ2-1	TGCAGCGTTTCCGGGGGGAGGTCCTACAATGAGCAGTTCTTC	CSVSGGRSYNEQFF
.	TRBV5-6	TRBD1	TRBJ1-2	TGTGCCAGCAGCTTGGCGCCCCGGACAGGGGGAGGCGGCTACACCTTC	CASSLAPRTGGGGYTF
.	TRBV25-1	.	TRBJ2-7	TGTGCCAGCAGCCACGCCCAGCCGGGACCGCGGAACCGCTACGAGCAGTACTTC	CASSHAQPGPRNRYEQYF
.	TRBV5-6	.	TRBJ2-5	TGTGCCAGCAGCTTGGCTGAGACCCAGCACTTC	CASSLAETQHF
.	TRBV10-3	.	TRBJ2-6	TGTGCCATCAGCGAGGCCTGGGTTGGGGCCAACGTCCTGACTTTC	CAISEAWVGANVLTF
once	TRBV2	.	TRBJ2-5	TGTGCCAGCACCCAACGCGCGGCCGAGACCCAGTACTTC	CASTQRAAETQYF
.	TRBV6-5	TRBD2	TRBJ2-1	TGTGCCAGCAGTTACTCGGGGCCTAGCGGGGGCCCTTACAATGAGCAGTTCTTC	CASSYSGPSGGPYNEQFF
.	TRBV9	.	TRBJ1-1	TGTGCCAGCAGCGGACTGTCTATGGGGGGCACTGAAGCTTTCTTT	CASSGLSMGGTEAFF
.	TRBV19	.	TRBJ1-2	TGTGCCAGCAGTAATACCGGGTCATCCTATGGCTACACCTTC	CASSNTGSSYGYTF
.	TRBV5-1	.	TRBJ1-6	TGCGCCAGCAGTAGTCGGCAGAAAGATTCACCCCTCCACTTT	CASSSRQKDSPLHF
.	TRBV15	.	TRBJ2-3	TGTGCCACCAGCAGTTTTGGTAGTCAGACAGATACGCAGTATTTT	CATSSFGSQTDTQYF
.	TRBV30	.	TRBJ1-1	TGTGCCTGGAGTGTACGGGCGAGGCCCACTGAAGCTTTCTTT	CAWSVRARPTEAFF
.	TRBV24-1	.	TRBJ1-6	TGTGCCACCGCGGGACGCTATAATTCACCCCTCCACTTT	CATAGRYNSPLHF
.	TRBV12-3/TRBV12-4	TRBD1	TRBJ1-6	TGTGCCAGCAGTTTAAATCTCGGGGACAGGGTACGGTCACCCCTCCACTTT	CASSLNLGDRVRSPLHF
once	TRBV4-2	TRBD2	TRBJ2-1	TGTGCCAGCAGTTCCTCCGGGACTAGTGTGGACAATGAGCAGTTCTTC	CASSSSGTSVDNEQFF
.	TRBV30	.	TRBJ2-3	TGTGCCTGGAGTGTAAAGCGGGCCGACCTTAAGAACACAGATACGCAGTATTTT	CAWSVKRADLKNTDTQYF
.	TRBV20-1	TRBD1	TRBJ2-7	TGCAGTGCTAGAGACATAGACAGGGTCAACGAGCAGTACTTC	CSARDIDRVNEQYF
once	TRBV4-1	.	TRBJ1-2	TGCGCCAGCAGCCAAGAACCTAACTATGGCTACACCTTC	CASSQEPNYGYTF
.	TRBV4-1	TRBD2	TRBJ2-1	TGCGCCAGCAGCGATACTAGCGGGGTAAGCAATGAGCAGTTCTTC	CASSDTSGVSNEQFF
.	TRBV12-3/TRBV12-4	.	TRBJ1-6	TGTGCCAGCAGGAGTGTGAGATCACCCCTCCACTTT	CASRSVRSPLHF
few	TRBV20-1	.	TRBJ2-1	TGCAGTGCTAGAGATCTTGGGAGCTCCTACAATGAGCAGTTCTTC	CSARDLGSSYNEQFF
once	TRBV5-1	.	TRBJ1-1	TGCGCCAGCAGCCTGCTTTATGGGGACACTGAAGCTTTCTTT	CASSLLYGDTEAFF
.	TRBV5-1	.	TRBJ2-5	TGCGCCAGCAGCTTGGGACAGGGAGGAGGCGAGACCCAGTACTTC	CASSLGQGGGETQYF
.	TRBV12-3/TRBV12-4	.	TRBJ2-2	TGTGCCAGCAGTTTGGGGAAGACCGGGGAGCTGTTTTTT	CASSLGKTGELFF
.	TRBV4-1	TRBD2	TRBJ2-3	TGCGCCAGCAGCCAAGAGGGACTAGGAGGCGATACGCAGTATTTT	CASSQEGLGGDTQYF
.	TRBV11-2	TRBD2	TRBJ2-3	TGTGCCAGCAGCTTCCCCTACCGACTAGCGGGGGACCGCACAGATACGCAGTATTTT	CASSFPYRLAGDRTDTQYF
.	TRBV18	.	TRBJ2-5	TGTGCCAGCTCACAAGGACGGCAAGAGACCCAGTACTTC	CASSQGRQETQYF
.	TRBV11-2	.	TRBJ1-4	TGTGCCAGCAGCTGGTCAGCGGCAACTAATGAAAAACTGTTTTTT	CASSWSAATNEKLFF
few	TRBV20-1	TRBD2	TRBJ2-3	TGCAGTGCTGGAAAACTAGCGGGGGGGTTAGATACGCAGTATTTT	CSAGKLAGGLDTQYF
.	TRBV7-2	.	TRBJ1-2	TGTGCCAGCAGCTTATTAGCCGGATCAGGGCCTAACTATGGCTACACCTTC	CASSLLAGSGPNYGYTF
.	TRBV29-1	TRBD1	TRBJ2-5	TGCAGCGTTAACGACAGGGGCCAAGAGACCCAGTACTTC	CSVNDRGQETQYF
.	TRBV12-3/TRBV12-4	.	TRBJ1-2	TGTGCCAGCAGTGGGGACATTAACTATGGCTACACCTTC	CASSGDINYGYTF
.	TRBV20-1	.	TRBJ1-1	TGCAGTGCTAGAGATCGGACGGCAGTCCTCTTACCGATGAACACTGAAGCTTTCTTT	CSARDRTAVLLPMNTEAFF
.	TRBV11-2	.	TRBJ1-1	TGTGCCAGCAGCTTAGAGATCGGGGGACTGAACACTGAAGCTTTCTTT	CASSLEIGGLNTEAFF
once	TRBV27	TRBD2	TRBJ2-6	TGTGCCAGCAGTGAGCTAGCGGGGGCTGGGGCCAACGTCCTGACTTTC	CASSELAGAGANVLTF
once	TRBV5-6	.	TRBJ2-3	TGTGCCAGCAGCCACGGACTACCTCTCAGCACAGATACGCAGTATTTT	CASSHGLPLSTDTQYF